This TCR beta chain was sequenced during a study of shared clonotypes between healthy human individuals. The authors divided CD4+ cells into CD45RA+ naive and CD45RA-negative memory subsets. Profiling relied on immunoSEQ multiplex PCR, and the TCRdb table lists in-frame clones only, not all of them. The sample holds roughly 2,300,000 clones; less than 95% are singletons and the top ten take more than 0.35%. Trimming cost V 5 bases and J 0 bases, with 10 bases left between them. CDR1 SGHTA and CDR2 FQGTGA come from the germline V gene. The CDR3 spans 15 residues. Sample: naive CD4+ T cells from PBMCs. Subset here: CD45RA+ positively selected. The chain couples TRBV7-3 to TRBJ2-2; D gene uncertain. The clonotype was recovered from a man between 18 and 35 years old in good health. Some clones in this sample may be carry-over from other donors' samples. Here the CDR3 DNA reads TGTGCCAGCAGCCCCCGGACGGCGAACACCGGGGAGCTGTTTTTT. Its translation: CASSPRTANTGELFF.